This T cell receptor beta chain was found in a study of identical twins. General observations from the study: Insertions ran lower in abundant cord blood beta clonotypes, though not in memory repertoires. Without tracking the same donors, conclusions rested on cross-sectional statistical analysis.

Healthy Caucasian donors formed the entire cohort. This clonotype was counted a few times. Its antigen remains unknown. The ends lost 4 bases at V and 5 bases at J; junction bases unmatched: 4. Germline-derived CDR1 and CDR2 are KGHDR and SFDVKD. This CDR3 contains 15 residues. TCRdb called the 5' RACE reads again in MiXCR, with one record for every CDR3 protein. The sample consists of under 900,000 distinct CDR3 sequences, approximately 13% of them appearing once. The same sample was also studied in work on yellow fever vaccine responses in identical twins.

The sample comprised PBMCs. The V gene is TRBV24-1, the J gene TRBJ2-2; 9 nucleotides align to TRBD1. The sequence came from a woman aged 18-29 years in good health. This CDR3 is CATSERDRETGELFF. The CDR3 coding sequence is TGTGCCACCAGTGAACGGGACAGGGAGACCGGGGAGCTGTTTTTT.